This T cell receptor (beta chain) was sequenced during a study of cytomegalovirus exposure and HLA in healthy donors. Study conclusions and caveats: Specificity of three CMV-associated chains for CMV antigens was verified in vitro. What was likely a sequencing artifact was a cluster of highly shared sequence variants. In a later analysis, HLA-associated TCR beta chains were more clonally expanded than equally common others.

The CDR3 extends over 14 amino acids. V dropped 5 bases and J dropped 10 bases, with 17 bases sitting between them. Germline CDR1 reads SGHNT; CDR2 reads YENEEA. A note on this clone: The antigen is unknown.

Vbeta (60) and Jbeta (13) primers were used in the PCR. Original analysis: It was a later analysis that counted 75 million to 90 million unique TCR beta chains, of which around 11 million were shared. Sequencing used immunoSEQ multiplex PCR; TCRdb keeps in-frame clones, though not all of them. The V and J calls and clone size were taken over from that table, and D and trimming were inferred from the DNA. The sample lists roughly 110,000 clones; 77% were seen once. The J gene is TRBJ2-2, the V gene TRBV11-3, with a tentative D call TRBD2 (5 bases). The clonotype was recovered from a man aged 35 to 55 in good health and CMV-seropositive. Source material: PBMCs. CDR3 amino acids: CASSTHPTGMELFF. CDR3 nucleotides: TGTGCCAGCAGCACCCATCCGACCGGGATGGAGCTGTTTTTT.